These 29 T cell receptor beta chains came from one sample sequenced in a study of blood T cell repertoires in COVID-19. TCRdb keeps only in-frame clones here, not all; method: immunoSEQ multiplex PCR. The sample has roughly 260,000 clones, around nine tenths seen once; the top ten hold 1.5% to 2%. Specimen: PBMCs or T cells enriched from blood (not recorded which). Every receptor here comes from a woman aged 18-35 years who had recovered from COVID-19.

Notes on this clone: Relative to the germline gene, one junction end is altered; a read error may explain this. This chain uses TRBV27 with TRBJ1-1, with D uncertain. CDR1 MNHEY and CDR2 SMNVEV come from the germline V gene (reference sequence). The CDR3 is 14 amino acids. CDR3 in DNA: TGTGCCAGCAGTGATCGGGCCTCCCGGACTGGAGCTTTCTTT. It specifies CASSDRASRTGAFF.

For the CDR3, the DNA is TGTGCCACCAGTGATGGCGGACAGGGGGCTCAGCCCCAGCATTTT. Residues: CATSDGGQGAQPQHF. The gene calls are TRBV24-1 and TRBJ1-5, with 11 bases aligning to TRBD1. The length of the CDR3 is 15 residues. Looked up from germline, CDR1 is KGHDR and CDR2 is SFDVKD. V lost 3 bases to trimming and J lost 6 bases; unmatched junction nucleotides: 3.

This clone appeared once. This specimen includes other DNA sequences encoding the same CDR3. This chain links TRBV11-2 with TRBJ1-5; TRBD1 is a possible D gene (5 bases). Trimming took off 5 bases at V and 1 base at J, with 12 bases between the two ends. This CDR3 spans 15 amino acids. In germline, CDR1 is SGHAT, CDR2 FQNNGV. The CDR3 sequence: CASSLEGVSNQPQHF. CDR3 coding DNA: TGTGCCAGCAGCCTTGAAGGGGTGAGCAATCAGCCCCAGCATTTT.

The V call is TRBV5-5, the J call TRBJ2-5, with 10 positions matching TRBD1. The germline gives CDR1 SGHKS, CDR2 YYEKEE (reference sequence). Germline trimming cut 2 bases from V and 3 bases from J; bases unmatched to any gene: 13. CDR3 size: 18 residues. The CDR3 nucleotides read TGTGCCAGCAGCTTTAGGTATTACACGGGACAGGGGAAAGAGACCCAGTACTTC. Translation: CASSFRYYTGQGKETQYF.

This clone was seen once. The chain is built from TRBV5-1 and TRBJ2-1; D is possibly TRBD2 (5 bases). Germline values: CDR1 SGHRS, CDR2 YFSETQ. The CDR3 consists of 16 residues. V gave up 3 bases and J gave up 0 bases, with 13 bases separating them. CDR3 loop: CASSSQDGSSYNEQFF. CDR3 DNA: TGCGCCAGCAGCTCTCAAGATGGGAGCTCCTACAATGAGCAGTTCTTC.

CDR3 loop: CASSQKSGSTDTQYF. The CDR3 nucleotides are TGTGCCAGCAGCCAGAAGAGCGGGAGCACAGATACGCAGTATTTT. The chain uses TRBV3-1 (or the pseudogene TRBV3-2) and TRBJ2-3, with D possibly being TRBD2 (6 bases). The CDR3 is 15 amino acids. Per the germline V gene, CDR1 is LGHDT and CDR2 is YNNKEL (reference sequence). V lost 3 bases, J lost 0 bases, and 10 bases lay in between.

V usage is TRBV29-1 and J usage is TRBJ2-7; 7 nucleotides agree with TRBD1. There are 16 residues in the CDR3. Germline CDR1 and CDR2: SQVTM and ANQGSEA. Trimming removed 0 bases from V and 5 bases from J; junction bases left unmatched: 13. CDR3 loop: CSVEDERPGGRNEQYF. CDR3 sequence (DNA): TGCAGCGTTGAAGATGAACGCCCAGGGGGAAGGAACGAGCAGTACTTC.

In DNA, the CDR3 is TGCGCCAGCAGGAACTCTCTCATAGGGGCTAGGACCGGGGAGCTGTTTTTT. It translates to CASRNSLIGARTGELFF. The genes are TRBV5-1 and TRBJ2-2, with D maybe TRBD1 (5 bases). The germline V gene has CDR1 SGHRS and CDR2 YFSETQ. This CDR3 region has 17 residues. The V gene lost 5 bases and the J gene lost 5 bases, with 22 bases spanning the gap.

This clone was counted once. The chain recombines TRBV7-9 with TRBJ1-2; the match to TRBD1 covers 7 bases. In germline, CDR1 is SEHNR, CDR2 FQNEAQ (reference sequence). Trimming removed 4 bases from V and 4 bases from J; junction bases left unmatched: 15. This CDR3 has 17 residues. In DNA, the CDR3 is TGTGCCAGCAGCTCCAACGACTTCGACAGGGCGGGCTATGGCTACACCTTC. It encodes CASSSNDFDRAGYGYTF.

The CDR3: CASTRGGNTEAFF. The CDR3 region has the DNA TGTGCCAGCACCCGGGGTGGGAACACTGAAGCTTTCTTT. V usage is TRBV6-5 and J usage is TRBJ1-1; no reliable D call. Germline V gene sequence: CDR1 MNHEY, CDR2 SVGAGI. CDR3 length: 13 amino acids. Trimming removed 7 bases from V and 1 base from J, with 10 bases in between.

The chain uses TRBV29-1 and TRBJ1-1, with a possible D match to TRBD1 (6 bases). The CDR3 is 16 amino acids. V was cut by 3 bases and J by 5 bases, with 22 bases left in between. Looked up from germline, CDR1 is SQVTM and CDR2 is ANQGSEA. The chain's CDR3 is CSVEGEVAGVDTEAFF. The CDR3 DNA reads as TGCAGCGTTGAGGGGGAAGTGGCAGGGGTTGATACTGAAGCTTTCTTT.

The chain uses TRBV6-5 and TRBJ1-2; D gene unclear. The CDR3 covers 12 residues. V shed 6 bases and J shed 7 bases, with 12 bases lying between them. Germline-derived CDR1 and CDR2 are MNHEY and SVGAGI. CDR3 loop: CASSDKTTGYTF. The CDR3 nucleotides are TGTGCCAGCAGCGATAAGACTACTGGCTACACCTTC.

In this sample, this clone turned up once. This chain joins TRBV19 and TRBJ1-3; D is unclear. The germline gives CDR1 LNHDA, CDR2 SQIVND (reference sequence). The CDR3 is made up of 14 amino acids. V was pared by 2 bases and J by 0 bases, with 5 bases between. The DNA for the CDR3 is TGTGCCAGTAGTATAAAGAGCTCTGGAAACACCATATATTTT. It encodes CASSIKSSGNTIYF.

The chain has TRBV6-6 and TRBJ2-3; tentatively, D is TRBD1 (5 bases). Germline CDR1 and CDR2: MNHNY and SVGAGI (reference sequence). The CDR3 is 15 residues long. The germline V and J ends were trimmed by 5 bases and 1 base, with 13 bases remaining between them. This chain's CDR3 is CASSKTESRTDTQYF. The CDR3 nucleotides read TGTGCCAGCAGTAAGACAGAGAGCCGCACAGATACGCAGTATTTT.

Comment on this clone: Germline and junction disagree at one end, which may indicate a read error. V is TRBV7-7 and J is TRBJ2-6; the match to TRBD1 covers 7 bases. Germline assignment: CDR1 SSHAT and CDR2 FNYEAQ (reference sequence). The CDR3 spans 19 residues. CDR3 region: CASSLGPWTGASGANVLTF. The CDR3 region has the DNA TGTGCTAGCAGCTTGGGCCCCTGGACAGGAGCCTCTGGGGCCAACGTCCTGACTTTC.

The chain uses TRBV4-2 and TRBJ1-1, with D possibly being TRBD1 (5 bases). Germline-derived CDR1 and CDR2 are LGHNA and YNFKEQ. V lost 0 bases and J lost 7, with 15 bases in between. CDR3 size: 15 residues. DNA for the CDR3: TGTGCCAGCAGCCAAGATCTGCGGGGGATCAGTGAAGCTTTCTTT. Residues: CASSQDLRGISEAFF.

This chain joins TRBV7-2 and TRBJ1-5; 7 positions match TRBD1. Germline loops: CDR1 SGHTA, CDR2 FQGNSA. V lost 1 base to trimming and J lost 2 bases; unmatched junction nucleotides: 2. The CDR3 has 15 amino acids. CDR3 nucleotides: TGTGCCAGCAGCTTAGAGGGGGCCGGCAATCAGCCCCAGCATTTT. Encoded protein: CASSLEGAGNQPQHF.

This chain links TRBV5-1 with TRBJ2-3; 7 bases are shared with TRBD1. The V segment lost 4 bases and the J segment 0 bases; nucleotides outside the gene matches: 5. The CDR3 covers 15 residues. Germline values: CDR1 SGHRS, CDR2 YFSETQ. In nucleotides, the CDR3 is TGCGCCAGCAGCCTACAGGGGTTTAGCACAGATACGCAGTATTTT. Translating it yields CASSLQGFSTDTQYF.

This chain joins TRBV7-2 and TRBJ2-1, with D tentatively TRBD2 (6 bases). Germline lookup yields CDR1 SGHTA and CDR2 FQGNSA. V was shortened by 5 bases and J by 10 bases, with 21 bases between the two germline ends. The CDR3 runs to 15 residues. The CDR3 bases are TGTGCCAGCAGCCCGGGTGGGGTGCAGGAGGGCGAGCAGTTCTTC. Encoded protein: CASSPGGVQEGEQFF. Based on the CDR3 plus reference TRBV7-2 and TRBJ2-1, the full variable domain is GAGVSQSPSNKVTEKGKDVELRCDPISGHTALYWYRQSLGQGLEFLIYFQGNSAPDKSGLPSDRFSAERTGGSVSTLTIQRTQQEDSAVYLCASSPGGVQEGEQFFGPGTRLTVL.

The CDR3 region has the DNA TGTGCCAGCAGTTTGGTCGGAGGAACCAGCAATCAGCCCCAGCATTTT. It translates to CASSLVGGTSNQPQHF. V is TRBV28 and J is TRBJ1-5; D not resolved. This CDR3 has 16 amino acids. Germline V CDR1 and CDR2: MDHEN, SYDVKM. V was clipped by 3 bases and J by 1 base, with 13 bases between them.

The V call is TRBV19, the J call TRBJ1-1; 7 bases map to TRBD1. The J segment lost 3 bases and the V segment lost 5 bases, leaving 12 bases of the junction unmatched. The germline CDR1 and CDR2 sequences are LNHDA and SQIVND (reference sequence). The CDR3 is 16 residues long. The CDR3 DNA sequence: TGTGCCAGTAGTCCCGATATCAGGGGGTGGGACACTGAAGCTTTCTTT. Translation gives CASSPDIRGWDTEAFF. Full variable domain (missing parts from reference TRBV19 and TRBJ1-1): DGGITQSPKYLFRKEGQNVTLSCEQNLNHDAMYWYRQDPGQGLRLIYYSQIVNDFQKGDIAEGYSVSREKKESFPLTVTSAQKNPTAFYLCASSPDIRGWDTEAFFGQGTRLTVV.

The rearrangement links TRBV3-1 (or the pseudogene TRBV3-2) to TRBJ1-3; a weak D match, TRBD1 (5 bases). This CDR3 has 15 amino acids. Germline loops: CDR1 LGHDT, CDR2 YNNKEL (reference sequence). Trimming removed 1 base at V and 0 bases at J, with 7 bases between. The CDR3 reads CASSQGGRSGNTIYF. In DNA form, the CDR3 reads TGTGCCAGCAGCCAAGGGGGCCGCTCTGGAAACACCATATATTTT.

The CDR3 sequence: CATSDYLASSEQFF. In DNA form, the CDR3 reads TGTGCCACCAGTGATTATCTAGCTTCCAGTGAGCAGTTCTTC. The chain recombines TRBV24-1 with TRBJ2-1, with a weak D call TRBD2 (5 bases). The germline V and J ends were trimmed by 2 bases and 9 bases, with 13 bases remaining between them. The length of the CDR3 is 14 residues. CDR1 is KGHDR and CDR2 is SFDVKD in the germline V gene.

The rearrangement links TRBV7-6 to TRBJ2-3, with 7 nucleotides matching TRBD2. Germline-derived CDR1 and CDR2 are SGHVS and FNYEAQ. The CDR3 loop spans 14 amino acids. Trimming removed 1 base from V and 5 bases from J; junction bases left unmatched: 3. CDR3 bases: TGTGCCAGCAGCTTAGAAGCTAGCGGAGATACGCAGTATTTT. Its translation: CASSLEASGDTQYF. The entire variable domain, with the rest obtained from reference TRBV7-6 and TRBJ2-3, is as follows: GAGVSQSPRYKVTKRGQDVALRCDPISGHVSLYWYRQALGQGPEFLTYFNYEAQQDKSGLPNDRFSAERPEGSISTLTIQRTEQRDSAMYRCASSLEASGDTQYFGPGTRLTVL.

The chain couples TRBV19 to TRBJ1-2; D is ambiguous. With 6 bases removed from V and 5 bases from J, the gap between germline ends came to 10 bases. Germline-derived CDR1 and CDR2 are LNHDA and SQIVND (reference sequence). This CDR3 region has 12 residues. The chain's CDR3 is CASRGTKYGYTF. The DNA for the CDR3 is TGTGCCAGTAGGGGCACCAAATATGGCTACACCTTC.

This chain connects TRBV6-1 to TRBJ2-5; 8 bases align to TRBD1. Germline values: CDR1 MNHNS, CDR2 SASEGT. V was clipped by 1 base and J by 5 bases; unmatched bases: 9. The CDR3 totals 16 residues. CDR3: CASSEGPRGRWETQYF. CDR3 nucleotide sequence: TGTGCCAGCAGTGAAGGTCCCAGGGGGCGATGGGAGACCCAGTACTTC.

The V gene is TRBV10-3, the J gene TRBJ1-2; TRBD1 matches 11 bases. From germline, CDR1 is ENHRY and CDR2 SYGVKD. The CDR3 totals 13 residues. The ends lost 7 bases at V and 4 bases at J; junction bases unmatched: 2. The CDR3, as DNA: TGTGCCATCACTGGACAGGGGGCCTATGGCTACACCTTC. This gives the protein CAITGQGAYGYTF.

V usage is TRBV24-1 and J usage is TRBJ1-2; 8 nucleotides align to TRBD1. Germline V gene data show CDR1 as KGHDR and CDR2 as SFDVKD. The CDR3 is 15 amino acids. After removal of 3 bases from V and 4 bases from J, the junction contained 6 bases not matched to a gene. The CDR3 spells CATSDNQGALYGYTF. The CDR3 DNA follows: TGTGCCACCAGTGATAATCAGGGGGCGCTCTATGGCTACACCTTC.

The genes are TRBV7-8 and TRBJ2-3; 9 bases align to TRBD2. Germline V lookup: CDR1 SGHVS, CDR2 FQNEAQ. V gave up 4 bases and J gave up 5 bases; unmatched junction bases: 10. CDR3 length equals 16 residues. CDR3 loop: CASSYEGGGAIDTQYF. In DNA, the CDR3 is TGTGCCAGCAGCTACGAGGGCGGGGGGGCTATAGATACGCAGTATTTT.